This T cell receptor beta chain was identified during a study of T cell responses to AZD1222 COVID-19 vaccine. Across the study: Second-dose recipients at about 4 or about 12 weeks were treated as one pooled group. Study-level points and caveats: Unmutated variant regions are reportedly targeted by nearly half of spike-specific TCRs. Spike-wide vaccine-associated CD4 TCRs dominated at 160-218 and 743-854.

Generated by immunoSEQ multiplex PCR, the TCRdb table keeps only in-frame clones and is missing some. The table records 150,000 or so clones, about nine tenths of them present only once. A word on this clone: As yet, its antigen is unknown.

The CDR3 covers 17 residues. Losses at the gene ends were 4 bases for V and 2 bases for J; bases not matched to a gene: 12. Per germline, CDR1 LGHDT and CDR2 YNNKEL (reference sequence). The origin of this receptor is an adult in good health. This chain links TRBV3-1 (or the pseudogene TRBV3-2) with TRBJ2-7, with 9 positions matching TRBD2. The sample was peripheral blood, taken on day 0 of AZD1222 vaccination. This CDR3 reads CASSPRGSGSWAYEQYF. The CDR3 coding sequence is TGTGCCAGCAGCCCCCGGGGTAGCGGGAGCTGGGCCTACGAGCAGTACTTC.